This record covers a single TCR beta chain. The sample originates from a study of blood T cell repertoires in COVID-19. About the research overall: Material from acute and convalescent COVID-19 was sourced from the United States, Italy and Spain. T cells, B-cell-depleted T cells, or PBMCs provided the cDNA or gDNA that served as material.

In the study's own analysis: By means of reference gene primer amplification, nucleated cell counts were estimated. Sequencing used immunoSEQ multiplex PCR; TCRdb keeps in-frame clones, though not all of them. That table furnishes V, J and clone size, whereas the DNA furnished D and trimming. This table holds roughly 250,000 clones, around 89% found once. The V gene lost 3 bases and the J gene lost 1 base, with 13 bases spanning the gap. This CDR3 is 16 amino acids long. CDR1 and CDR2 from the germline V gene are KGHDR and SFDVKD. The material sequenced was peripheral blood. This clonotype was obtained from a woman between 35 and 50 years old who had recovered from COVID-19. The V call is TRBV24-1, the J call TRBJ2-3; maybe TRBD2 (5 bases). DNA for the CDR3: TGTGCCACCAGTGATCCCCACCGGGGAGGCACAGATACGCAGTATTTT. Translating gives CATSDPHRGGTDTQYF.